Sequencing of this T cell receptor (beta chain) was carried out in a study of OX40 agonist ivuxolimab in advanced cancers. Sequencing used immunoSEQ multiplex PCR; TCRdb keeps in-frame clones, though not all of them. The table has about 64,000 clones, approximately 90% seen once; the top ten hold under 0.75%. As concerns this clone: Compared with germline, one end of the junction differs, possibly owing to a read error.

The CDR3 length is 9 residues. Looked up from germline, CDR1 is MNHNS and CDR2 is SASEGT. This material consisted of CD4+ or CD8+ T cells sorted from blood, taken in a trial of the OX40 agonist ivuxolimab. This sequence joins TRBV6-1 and TRBJ1-5; unclear D gene. This TCR came from an adult with an advanced solid tumor such as melanoma, head and neck, liver or kidney cancer. The CDR3 protein is CASTQPQHF. CDR3 nucleotides: TGTGCCAGCACTCAGCCCCAGCATTTT.